This T cell receptor (beta chain) is drawn from a study of CD8 T cells in ankylosing spondylitis. TCRdb used MiXCR to reprocess the 5' RACE reads, holding one entry per CDR3 protein. The table has 150,000 to 250,000 distinct CDR3 sequences, 13% seen once. CDR1 and CDR2 (germline): SGHDT, YYEEEE. Between the trimmed V and J ends, which lost 4 bases and 0 bases, there was a span of 20 bases. There are 18 residues in the CDR3. The sequenced sample was blood, either unsorted or a sorted T cell fraction (not recorded which). V gene TRBV5-6 combines with J gene TRBJ2-1, with D possibly being TRBD2 (7 bases). The source of this sequence is a male donor with ankylosing spondylitis or in good health (not recorded which). CDR3 in amino acids: CASSEEEGGEDSYNEQFF. DNA for the CDR3: TGTGCCAGCAGCGAGGAGGAGGGGGGGGAGGACTCCTACAATGAGCAGTTCTTC.